These 10 T cell receptor beta chains were all obtained from the same sample, sequenced in a study of identical twins. TCRdb reprocessed the 5' RACE reads with MiXCR, giving one entry per CDR3 protein. The repertoire holds hundreds of thousands of distinct CDR3 sequences, with roughly an eighth as singletons. These data also formed part of another study, on yellow fever vaccine responses in identical twins.

Sequenced sample: PBMCs. The receptor source for this set is a woman aged 18-29 years in good health.

This clonotype was seen repeatedly, ten times or more. The rearrangement uses TRBV4-2 and TRBJ2-1, with 8 bases lining up with TRBD2. The germline CDR1 and CDR2 sequences are LGHNA and YNFKEQ. Unmatched junction bases numbered 6, after V lost 1 base and J lost 4 bases. The CDR3 consists of 16 residues. The CDR3: CASSQASTSGYNEQFF. The CDR3 region has the DNA TGTGCCAGCAGCCAAGCGTCCACTAGCGGTTACAATGAGCAGTTCTTC.

The chain recombines TRBV12-3 or TRBV12-4 with TRBJ2-7; no firm D call. The CDR3 loop spans 13 amino acids. Deletions cut 3 bases from V and 2 bases from J, with 8 bases between. CDR3 nucleotide sequence: TGTGCCAGCAGTTTCGGACGGACCTACGAGCAGTACGTC. Residues: CASSFGRTYEQYV.

The chain has TRBV5-5 and TRBJ2-1, with D perhaps matching TRBD2 (6 bases). Germline assignment: CDR1 SGHKS and CDR2 YYEKEE (reference sequence). The CDR3 is made up of 14 amino acids. V was pared by 8 bases and J by 1 base, with 13 bases between. The chain's CDR3 is CARRGTESYNEQFF. Here the CDR3 DNA reads TGTGCCAGAAGAGGGACTGAGTCCTACAATGAGCAGTTCTTC.

V is TRBV9 and J is TRBJ2-1, with 8 bases fitting TRBD2. Germline CDR1 SGDLS, CDR2 YYNGEE. The CDR3 runs to 16 residues. Trimming removed 4 bases from V and 4 bases from J; junction bases left unmatched: 10. For the CDR3, the DNA is TGTGCCAGCAGCACCCAGAGGGAGCGGGGGTACAATGAGCAGTTCTTC. Its translation: CASSTQRERGYNEQFF.

The table lists this clonotype with a few counts. A much more abundant neighbour one base away suggests this may be a read error. The rearrangement links TRBV6-9 to TRBJ1-5; D ambiguous. V was clipped by 4 bases and J by 2 bases, with 6 bases between them. This CDR3 comprises 13 residues. CDR1 is MNHGY and CDR2 is SVAAGI in the germline V gene. In DNA, the CDR3 is TGTGCCAGCAGTTGGAGGGGCAATCAGCCCCAGCATTTT. It translates to CASSWRGNQPQHF.

The chain employs TRBV6-1 and TRBJ2-1; either TRBD1 or TRBD2 may fit D (6 bases each). The CDR3 is made up of 15 amino acids. Germline V gene lookup returns CDR1 MNHNS and CDR2 SASEGT. V was shortened by 6 bases and J by 5 bases, with 17 bases between the two germline ends. This CDR3 reads CASRSGAAINNEQFF. The CDR3 DNA reads as TGTGCCAGCAGGTCGGGGGCCGCTATAAACAATGAGCAGTTCTTC.

The genes are TRBV5-1 and TRBJ2-7; unclear D gene. The CDR3 sequence is 14 residues long. Trimming left V 5 bases short and J 4 bases short, with 16 bases between. Germline CDR1 SGHRS, CDR2 YFSETQ. CDR3 sequence reads: CASRKGDPEYEQYF. CDR3 nucleotide sequence: TGCGCCAGCAGAAAGGGTGATCCCGAGTACGAGCAGTACTTC.

The J gene is TRBJ1-1, the V gene TRBV11-2; possible D gene TRBD1, 5 bases. This CDR3 has 14 amino acids. The V gene's germline CDR1 is SGHAT and CDR2 FQNNGV. V gave up 3 bases and J gave up 8 bases, with 16 bases separating them. In DNA, the CDR3 is TGTGCCAGCAGCTTGGAGTTTGCGGGGGTCGAAGCTTTCTTT. Translated: CASSLEFAGVEAFF.

There are many counts of this clonotype. The chain carries TRBV5-1 and TRBJ2-1; 7 bases align to TRBD2. Unmatched junction bases numbered 7, after V lost 7 bases and J lost 3 bases. The CDR3 totals 14 residues. Germline V lookup: CDR1 SGHRS, CDR2 YFSETQ. The CDR3 reads CASFYGEGYNEQFF. In nucleotides, the CDR3 is TGCGCCAGCTTCTATGGGGAGGGCTACAATGAGCAGTTCTTC.

This clonotype was seen repeatedly, ten times or more. The rearrangement uses TRBV12-3 or TRBV12-4 and TRBJ2-1; 9 bases match TRBD1. J gave up 4 bases and V 6 bases, and 4 bases lay outside the gene matches. CDR3 length: 14 amino acids. This CDR3 is CASSTGTGYNEQFF. For the CDR3, the DNA is TGTGCCAGCAGCACCGGGACAGGGTACAATGAGCAGTTCTTC.